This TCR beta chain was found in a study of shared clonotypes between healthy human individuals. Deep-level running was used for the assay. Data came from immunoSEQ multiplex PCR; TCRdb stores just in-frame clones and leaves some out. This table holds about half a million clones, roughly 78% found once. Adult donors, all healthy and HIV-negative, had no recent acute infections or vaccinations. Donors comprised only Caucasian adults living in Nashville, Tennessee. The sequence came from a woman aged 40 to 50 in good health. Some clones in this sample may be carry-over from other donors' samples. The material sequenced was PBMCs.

CDR3 nucleotide sequence: TGCGTCGGGAGTGAGCAGTACTTC. It is translated as CVGSEQYF. The chain employs TRBV23-1 and TRBJ2-7; D possibly corresponds to TRBD2 (6 bases). TRBV23-1 is sorted into the ORF group, with uncertain function. CDR3 length: 8 residues.